This T cell receptor beta chain was recorded in a study of shared clonotypes between healthy human individuals. Naive CD8 isolation took CD45RO-negative cells positively selected for CCR7 and excluded terminally differentiated effector memory CD45RA+ cells. Healthy and HIV-negative, the adult donors had no recent acute infections or vaccinations. Germline CDR1 and CDR2: KGHSH and LQKENI. CDR3 length: 14 amino acids. Between the trimmed V and J ends, which lost 6 bases and 2 bases, there was a span of 13 bases. The deep-level immunoSEQ assay was used. Sorted subsets were amplified in replicate PCRs using approximately 0.2 ug DNA, tens of thousands of T cell genomes. Clones were read by immunoSEQ multiplex PCR, and TCRdb kept only the in-frame ones, dropping some. The sample consists of roughly 2,000,000 clones, 80% to 95% of them appearing once.

Sequenced material: naive CD8+ T cells from PBMCs. V is TRBV18 and J is TRBJ1-2; possibly TRBD1 for D (5 bases). The origin of this receptor is a young man in good health. Some clones in this sample may be carry-over from other donors' samples. CDR3 region: CASSQTGTNYGYTF. The CDR3 nucleotides read TGTGCCAGCTCCCAAACCGGGACCAACTATGGCTACACCTTC. Based on the CDR3 plus reference TRBV18 and TRBJ1-2, the full variable domain is NAGVMQNPRHLVRRRGQEARLRCSPMKGHSHVYWYRQLPEEGLKFMVYLQKENIIDESGMPKERFSAEFPKEGPSILRIQQVVRGDSAAYFCASSQTGTNYGYTFGSGTRLTVV.